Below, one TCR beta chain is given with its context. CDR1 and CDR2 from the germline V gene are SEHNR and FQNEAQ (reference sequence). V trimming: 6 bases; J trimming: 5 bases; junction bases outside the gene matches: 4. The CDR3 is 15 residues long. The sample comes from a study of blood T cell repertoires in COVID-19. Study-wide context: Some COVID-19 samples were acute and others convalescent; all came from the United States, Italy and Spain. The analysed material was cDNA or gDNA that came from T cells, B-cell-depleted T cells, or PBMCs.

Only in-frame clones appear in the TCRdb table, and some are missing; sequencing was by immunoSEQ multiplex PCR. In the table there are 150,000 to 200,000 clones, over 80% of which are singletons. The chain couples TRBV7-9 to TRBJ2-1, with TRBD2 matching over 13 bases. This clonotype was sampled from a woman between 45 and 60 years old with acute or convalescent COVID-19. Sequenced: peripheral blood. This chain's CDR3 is CASRGLAGINNEQFF. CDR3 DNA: TGTGCCAGCAGGGGACTAGCGGGAATAAACAATGAGCAGTTCTTC.